Below are 13 T cell receptor beta chains sequenced from a single sample in a study of CD8 T cells in ankylosing spondylitis. Overall study findings and caveats: Ankylosing spondylitis blood appeared to carry a characteristic TCR beta motif of seven to nine highly homologous variants.

TCRdb re-called the 5' RACE reads with MiXCR, one entry per CDR3 protein. The sample holds about 840,000 distinct CDR3 sequences, 10% to 15% seen once. No antigen has been assigned to these receptors. Sequencing used blood, either unsorted or a sorted T cell fraction (not recorded which). The receptors derive from a male donor with ankylosing spondylitis.

This clonotype appeared a few times. The chain employs TRBV20-1 and TRBJ2-7; 10 bases line up with TRBD1. This CDR3 is 15 amino acids long. Trimming cost V 0 bases and J 5 bases; bases outside gene matches: 7. Germline V gene lookup returns CDR1 DFQATT and CDR2 SNEGSKA (reference sequence). The CDR3 DNA follows: TGCAGTGCTAGAGAGCCCCGGGACAGGGGAAACGAGCAGTACTTC. Translating it yields CSAREPRDRGNEQYF.

This clonotype occurred a few times. V gene TRBV20-1 combines with J gene TRBJ2-1; TRBD2 might be the D (6 bases). The ends were cut back, 5 bases at V and 9 bases at J, with 29 bases in the middle. The V gene's germline CDR1 is DFQATT and CDR2 SNEGSKA (reference sequence). The CDR3 is 17 amino acids. The CDR3 DNA reads TGCAGTGCTGGGGGAGGCGGGTTTCTCTCCCAAGAGGGTGAGCAGTTCTTC. Its translation: CSAGGGGFLSQEGEQFF.

This clonotype was counted ten times or more. The junction differs from germline at one of its ends, possibly a read error. J is TRBJ2-5 and V is TRBV7-7; 7 bases fit TRBD1. This CDR3 has 13 amino acids. Germline CDR1 reads SSHAT; CDR2 reads FNYEAQ (reference sequence). Here the CDR3 DNA reads TGTGCTAGCACAGCTTGGGACAGTGGGACCCAGTACTTC. Translating it yields CASTAWDSGTQYF.

This chain uses TRBV10-3 with TRBJ2-1; TRBD2 aligns across 8 bases. V lost 8 bases, J lost 5 bases, and 5 bases stayed unmatched. CDR1 ENHRY and CDR2 SYGVKD come from the germline V gene. This CDR3 has 13 residues. The CDR3 coding sequence is TGTGCCATCGGACTAGCAGGGGACAATGAGCAGTTCTTC. This encodes CAIGLAGDNEQFF.

The rearrangement uses TRBV6-2 or TRBV6-3 and TRBJ2-2, with 12 bases aligning to TRBD2. From germline, CDR1 is MNHEY and CDR2 SVGEGT. The V segment lost 6 bases and the J segment 3 bases; nucleotides outside the gene matches: 8. CDR3 length: 17 amino acids. CDR3 protein: CASRGLAGNWDTGELFF. The CDR3 bases are TGTGCCAGCAGGGGACTAGCGGGTAATTGGGACACCGGGGAGCTGTTTTTT.

This clonotype was seen only a few times. The chain links TRBV7-3 to TRBJ2-1, with 9 bases lining up with TRBD2. The germline V gene encodes CDR1 SGHTA and CDR2 FQGTGA. Unmatched junction bases numbered 15, after V lost 5 bases and J lost 10 bases. This CDR3 comprises 16 residues. Here the CDR3 reads CASSLQPGLAGTEQFF. Here the CDR3 DNA reads TGTGCCAGCAGCCTCCAACCGGGACTAGCTGGGACCGAGCAGTTCTTC.

This clonotype was recorded at least ten times. The CDR3 nucleotides are TGCAGCGTACTAGCGTTGTCTGGAGATACGCAGTATTTT. This sequence encodes CSVLALSGDTQYF. The chain combines TRBV29-1 with TRBJ2-3; 7 bases map to TRBD2. The germline CDR1 and CDR2 sequences are SQVTM and ANQGSEA. The CDR3 extends over 13 amino acids. Unmatched junction bases numbered 8, after V lost 6 bases and J lost 5 bases.

This sequence joins TRBV5-8 and TRBJ2-1, with D unresolved. The V gene's germline CDR1 is SGHTS and CDR2 YDEGEE. CDR3 size: 15 residues. The V end was cut by 6 bases, the J end by 0 bases, with 13 bases between. CDR3 sequence: CASIGRWSSYNEQFF. The CDR3 DNA reads TGTGCCAGCATCGGCAGGTGGAGCTCCTACAATGAGCAGTTCTTC.

The chain employs TRBV20-1 and TRBJ2-3, with TRBD2 matching over 10 bases. The junction had 3 bases not matched to a gene; V was cut back by 1 base and J by 2 bases. CDR1 and CDR2 from the germline V gene are DFQATT and SNEGSKA (reference sequence). There are 15 residues in the CDR3. This chain's CDR3 is CSARVSGRITDTQYF. DNA for the CDR3: TGCAGTGCTAGAGTTAGCGGGAGGATCACAGATACGCAGTATTTT.

There are a few counts of this clonotype. The chain links TRBV4-1 to TRBJ2-7, with D uncertain. Per germline, CDR1 MGHRA and CDR2 YSYEKL. Between the trimmed V and J ends, which lost 7 bases and 2 bases, there was a span of 18 bases. The CDR3 is 15 amino acids. The CDR3: CASNPFGVGTYEQYF. CDR3 nucleotide sequence: TGCGCCAGCAACCCCTTTGGGGTAGGGACCTACGAGCAGTACTTC.

This rearrangement joins TRBV20-1 to TRBJ1-5; D might be TRBD1 (6 bases). V shed 0 bases and J shed 5 bases, with 14 bases lying between them. The CDR3 runs to 15 residues. CDR1 is DFQATT, CDR2 SNEGSKA, per germline (reference sequence). CDR3 DNA sequence: TGCAGTGCTAGAGAACCAGGGGTGGTCGATCAGCCCCAGCATTTT. Translating it yields CSAREPGVVDQPQHF.

The rearrangement uses TRBV5-1 and TRBJ2-5, with D perhaps matching TRBD1 or TRBD2 (5 bases each). Germline V gives CDR1 SGHRS, CDR2 YFSETQ. This CDR3 has 15 residues. Trimming removed 0 bases from V and 5 bases from J, with 14 bases in between. The CDR3 coding sequence is TGCGCCAGCAGCTTGGCTACCTGGGGACGGGAGACCCAGTACTTC. As protein: CASSLATWGRETQYF. Filled out from reference TRBV5-1 and TRBJ2-5, the complete variable domain reads KAGVTQTPRYLIKTRGQQVTLSCSPISGHRSVSWYQQTPGQGLQFLFEYFSETQRNKGNFPGRFSGRQFSNSRSEMNVSTLELGDSALYLCASSLATWGRETQYFGPGTRLLVL.

In its sample, this clonotype was seen a few times. The rearrangement joins TRBV7-9 to TRBJ2-2; no definite D call. Germline V gene data show CDR1 as SEHNR and CDR2 as FQNEAQ (reference sequence). Trimming shortened V by 6 bases and J by 7 bases, and 3 bases separated the two germline ends. The CDR3 totals 10 residues. The CDR3 nucleotides are TGTGCCAGCAGGGGCGGGGAGCTGTTTTTT. Translating it yields CASRGGELFF.